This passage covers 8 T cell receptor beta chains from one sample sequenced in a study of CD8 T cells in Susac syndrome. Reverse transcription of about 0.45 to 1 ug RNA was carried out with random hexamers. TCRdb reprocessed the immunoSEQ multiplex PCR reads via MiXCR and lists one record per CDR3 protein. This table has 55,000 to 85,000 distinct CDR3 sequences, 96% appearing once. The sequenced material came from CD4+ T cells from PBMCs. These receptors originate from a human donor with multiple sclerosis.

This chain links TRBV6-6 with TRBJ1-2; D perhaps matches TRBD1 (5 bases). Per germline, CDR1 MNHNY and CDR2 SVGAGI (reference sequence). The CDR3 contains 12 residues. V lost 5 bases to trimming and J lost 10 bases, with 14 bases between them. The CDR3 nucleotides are TGTGCCAGCAGTGCCCTCCAGGGCTTCTACACCTTC. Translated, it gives CASSALQGFYTF.

The DNA of the CDR3 is TGTGCCAGCAGCTACCAGGGTAAGAATCAGCCCCAGCATTTT. Its protein is CASSYQGKNQPQHF. This chain links TRBV7-2 with TRBJ1-5, with TRBD1 as a possible D gene (5 bases). The V gene's germline CDR1 is SGHTA and CDR2 FQGNSA. V gave up 4 bases and J gave up 4 bases, with 11 bases separating them. This CDR3 comprises 14 residues. Based on the CDR3 plus reference TRBV7-2 and TRBJ1-5, the full variable domain is GAGVSQSPSNKVTEKGKDVELRCDPISGHTALYWYRQSLGQGLEFLIYFQGNSAPDKSGLPSDRFSAERTGGSVSTLTIQRTQQEDSAVYLCASSYQGKNQPQHFGDGTRLSIL.

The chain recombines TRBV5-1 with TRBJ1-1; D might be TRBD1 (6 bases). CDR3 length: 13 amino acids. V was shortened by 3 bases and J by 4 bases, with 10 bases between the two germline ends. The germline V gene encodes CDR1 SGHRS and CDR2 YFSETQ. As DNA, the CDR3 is TGCGCCAGCAGCTGGACAGCCAGCACTGAAGCTTTCTTT. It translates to CASSWTASTEAFF.

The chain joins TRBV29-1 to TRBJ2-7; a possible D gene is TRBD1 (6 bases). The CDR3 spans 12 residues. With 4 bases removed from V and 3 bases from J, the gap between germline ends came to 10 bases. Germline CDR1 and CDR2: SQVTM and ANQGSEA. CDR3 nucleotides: TGCAGCGTTGGGACAGCGTACTACGAGCAGTACTTC. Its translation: CSVGTAYYEQYF.

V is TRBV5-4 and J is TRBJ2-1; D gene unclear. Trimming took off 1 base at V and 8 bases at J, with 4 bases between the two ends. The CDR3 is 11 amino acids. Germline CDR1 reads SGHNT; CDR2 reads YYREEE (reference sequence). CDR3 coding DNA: TGTGCCAGCAGCTTGTTAGATGAGCAGTTCTTC. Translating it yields CASSLLDEQFF.

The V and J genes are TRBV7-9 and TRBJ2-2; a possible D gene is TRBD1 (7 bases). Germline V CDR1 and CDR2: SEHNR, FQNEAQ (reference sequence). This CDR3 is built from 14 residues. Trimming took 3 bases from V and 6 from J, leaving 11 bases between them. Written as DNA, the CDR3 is TGTGCCAGCAGCTTGCAGGGGGGCTCCGGGGAGCTGTTTTTT. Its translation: CASSLQGGSGELFF.

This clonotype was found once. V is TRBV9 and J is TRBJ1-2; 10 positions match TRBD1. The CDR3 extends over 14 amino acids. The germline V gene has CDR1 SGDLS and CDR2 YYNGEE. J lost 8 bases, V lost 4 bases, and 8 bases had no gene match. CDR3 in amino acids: CASSRDRGQGGYTF. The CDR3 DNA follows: TGTGCCAGCAGCCGAGACAGGGGGCAGGGAGGCTACACCTTC.

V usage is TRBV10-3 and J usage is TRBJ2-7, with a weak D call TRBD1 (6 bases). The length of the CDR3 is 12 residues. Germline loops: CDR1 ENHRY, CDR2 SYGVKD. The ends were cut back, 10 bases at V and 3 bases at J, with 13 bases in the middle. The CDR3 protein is CATQGTDYEQYF. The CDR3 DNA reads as TGTGCCACACAGGGAACGGACTACGAGCAGTACTTC.